Below are 9 T cell receptor beta chains sequenced from a single sample in a study of blood T cell repertoires in COVID-19. The protocol was immunoSEQ multiplex PCR, while the TCRdb copy is restricted to in-frame clones and leaves out a portion. The sample holds roughly 150,000 clones, 65% to 85% seen once. The specimen sequenced was peripheral blood. These receptors originate from a woman in her seventies who had recovered from COVID-19.

This clone was detected once. The chain employs TRBV19 and TRBJ1-3, with D uncertain. CDR3 size: 15 residues. Trimming cost V 3 bases and J 0 bases, with 9 bases left between them. CDR1 LNHDA and CDR2 SQIVND come from the germline V gene (reference sequence). The DNA for the CDR3 is TGTGCCAGTAGTATTGGGCGCAGCTCTGGAAACACCATATATTTT. Translated: CASSIGRSSGNTIYF.

This chain uses TRBV29-1 with TRBJ1-1, with D hard to call. V lost 4 bases and J 5 bases, leaving 8 bases between the germline ends. The germline V gene has CDR1 SQVTM and CDR2 ANQGSEA. The CDR3 totals 11 residues. The CDR3 DNA reads TGCAGCGTTGGGTCCGAGACTGAAGCTTTCTTT. Translated, it gives CSVGSETEAFF.

The chain combines TRBV2 with TRBJ1-4; TRBD1 matches 11 bases. The V gene's germline CDR1 is SNHLY and CDR2 FYNNEI. The J segment lost 8 bases and the V segment lost 6 bases, leaving 8 bases of the junction unmatched. The CDR3 is 15 residues long. The CDR3 DNA is TGTGCCAGCAGCCCTAGGACAGGGGGCGTGGAAAAACTGTTTTTT. Translation gives CASSPRTGGVEKLFF.

The genes are TRBV29-1 and TRBJ1-1; TRBD1 is a possible D gene (5 bases). The CDR3 consists of 13 residues. V lost 6 bases and J lost 2, with 13 bases in between. The germline V gene has CDR1 SQVTM and CDR2 ANQGSEA. The CDR3 region is CSVAGGTNTEAFF. The CDR3, as DNA: TGCAGCGTGGCCGGGGGGACCAACACTGAAGCTTTCTTT.

The chain employs TRBV30 and TRBJ1-2, with D perhaps TRBD1 (6 bases). The V end lost 7 bases, the J end lost 4 bases, and 16 bases lay between the germline ends. Germline V gene data show CDR1 as GTSNPN and CDR2 as SVGIG (reference sequence). CDR3 length equals 13 residues. The CDR3 nucleotides read TGTGCCTCCAGACAGGCGGGGGGCTATGGCTACACCTTC. This codes for CASRQAGGYGYTF.

The sample holds one count of this clone. This sequence joins TRBV12-3 or TRBV12-4 and TRBJ1-3; maybe TRBD1 (6 bases). The length of the CDR3 is 13 residues. V gave up 5 bases and J gave up 4 bases, with 9 bases separating them. CDR3 DNA: TGTGCCAGCAGTAACACAGGGGGAAACACCATATATTTT. It yields the protein CASSNTGGNTIYF.

The chain is built from TRBV19 and TRBJ1-1; TRBD1 aligns across 8 bases. Per germline, CDR1 LNHDA and CDR2 SQIVND (reference sequence). The CDR3 totals 18 residues. V shed 6 bases, J shed 0 bases, and the junction held 15 bases outside the gene matches. The CDR3 region has the DNA TGTGCCAGTAGCCCGGACAGGGTGGGGGGGAATCTGAACACTGAAGCTTTCTTT. This codes for CASSPDRVGGNLNTEAFF.

This rearrangement joins TRBV30 to TRBJ1-1; D perhaps matches TRBD1 (5 bases). The CDR3 extends over 13 amino acids. CDR1 is GTSNPN, CDR2 SVGIG, per germline (reference sequence). Trimming cost V 5 bases and J 3 bases, with 13 bases left between them. The CDR3, as DNA: TGTGCCTGGTCCCAGGGATTTGACACTGAAGCTTTCTTT. Its translation: CAWSQGFDTEAFF.

V and J are TRBV7-2 and TRBJ2-1; a weak D match, TRBD2 (5 bases). This CDR3 spans 18 amino acids. Germline V gene data show CDR1 as SGHTA and CDR2 as FQGNSA. Trimming removed 2 bases from V and 0 bases from J, with 17 bases in between. CDR3 DNA sequence: TGTGCCAGCAGCTTAACCAACGACTACGCCAGCTCCTACAATGAGCAGTTCTTC. This sequence encodes CASSLTNDYASSYNEQFF.